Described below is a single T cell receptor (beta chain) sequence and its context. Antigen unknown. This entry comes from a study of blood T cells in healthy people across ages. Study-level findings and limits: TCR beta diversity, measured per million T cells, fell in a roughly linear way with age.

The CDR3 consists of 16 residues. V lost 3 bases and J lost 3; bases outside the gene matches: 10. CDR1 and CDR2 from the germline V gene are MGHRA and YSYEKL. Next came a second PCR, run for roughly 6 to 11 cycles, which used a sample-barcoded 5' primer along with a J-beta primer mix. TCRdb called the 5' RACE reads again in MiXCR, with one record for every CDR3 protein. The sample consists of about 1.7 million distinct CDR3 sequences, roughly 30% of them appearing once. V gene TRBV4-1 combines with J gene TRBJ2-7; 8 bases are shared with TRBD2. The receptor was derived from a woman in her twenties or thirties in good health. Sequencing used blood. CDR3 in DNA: TGCGCCAGCAGCCAGATAGCGGGGCACAGGCTCTACGAGCAGTACTTC. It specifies CASSQIAGHRLYEQYF.